These T cell receptor beta chains were read from a single sample in a study of post-analysis software for immune sequencing data. Using its own MiXCR run on the PCR reads, TCRdb lists one record per CDR3 protein. Of 350,000 to 450,000 distinct CDR3 sequences in the sample, 30% to 45% are singletons; the top ten hold 7.5% to 8.5%. The sample comprised blood. These receptors all come from a girl aged 2 to 10 with multiple sclerosis. The CDR3 runs from the conserved cysteine through the conserved F or W.

v_call cdr3_aa
TRBV28 CASTNRLAGPRNEQFF
TRBV20-1 CSARSANSGANVLTF
TRBV29-1 CSVEDGGPGGADYEQYF
TRBV20-1 CSARADHSNQPQHF
TRBV29-1 CSGKVATGTDTQYF
TRBV9 CASRRGPNEKLFF
TRBV10-3 CAISGTSNSPLHF
TRBV27 CASSFGGGAYNEQFF
TRBV28 CASKNRWQETQYF
TRBV7-9 CASTPGGEQYF
TRBV7-3 CASSLNIGSPLHF
TRBV12-3/TRBV12-4 CASTLLAGRQDTQYF
TRBV19 CASSIEGTGGSEAFF
TRBV29-1 CSVGHGGGRFSNTF
TRBV29-1 CSVVLAGDYNEQFF
TRBV9 CASSALGVGYTF
TRBV20-1 CSARGLGGPYTQYF
TRBV5-1 CASSPGLSNQPQHF
TRBV15 CATSRDAHREETQYF
TRBV21-1 CASSKPGGKLFF
TRBV4-3 CASSPAGLEGTNEQFF
TRBV20-1 CSALGRTPAQETQYF
TRBV7-9 CASSSRQGVNTEAFF
TRBV29-1 CSVAGRYHYEQYF
TRBV7-3 CASRGTGATEAFF
TRBV6-1 CASSPPRTGPTNANRETQYF
TRBV7-2 CASSLVVSENHYEQYF
TRBV2 CASRDTLNTEAFF
TRBV4-2 CASSPKTGRNTEAFF
TRBV6-5 CASRAATWTDRQYF
TRBV29-1 CSVRQGPNQPQHF
TRBV28 CASSLIAGEGSEQFF
TRBV7-9 CASSWGQGIQYF
TRBV7-2 CASSPSASTDTQYF
TRBV18 CASSPGTVFGYTF
TRBV29-1 CSVIRGTLGYNEQFF
TRBV27 CASSSGTGTGLEQYF
TRBV7-9 CASSLEGESDEQYF
TRBV2 CASSQGIPYEQYF
TRBV28 CASTWTGYNQPQHF
TRBV7-6 CASSLRSGSNEQYF
TRBV7-6 CASSPDPKRGTQYF
TRBV6-5 CASSYSITVYEQYF
TRBV5-1 CASSLDRGNTDTQYF
TRBV14 CASSAWRALPYEQYF
TRBV5-1 CASSLGTSFQETQYF
TRBV5-1 CASSLMTAGDTGELFF
TRBV6-6 CASSPLGGDNEQFF
TRBV10-3 CAAYRNRGRLSGYTF
TRBV14 CASSQTPYEQYF
TRBV6-5 CASSYSYDQETQYF
TRBV20-1 CSARRVGRGLEQYF
TRBV12-3/TRBV12-4 CASSYQRASSYEQYF
TRBV28 CASSLYRSSYEQYF
TRBV15 CATSTVGEADTQYF